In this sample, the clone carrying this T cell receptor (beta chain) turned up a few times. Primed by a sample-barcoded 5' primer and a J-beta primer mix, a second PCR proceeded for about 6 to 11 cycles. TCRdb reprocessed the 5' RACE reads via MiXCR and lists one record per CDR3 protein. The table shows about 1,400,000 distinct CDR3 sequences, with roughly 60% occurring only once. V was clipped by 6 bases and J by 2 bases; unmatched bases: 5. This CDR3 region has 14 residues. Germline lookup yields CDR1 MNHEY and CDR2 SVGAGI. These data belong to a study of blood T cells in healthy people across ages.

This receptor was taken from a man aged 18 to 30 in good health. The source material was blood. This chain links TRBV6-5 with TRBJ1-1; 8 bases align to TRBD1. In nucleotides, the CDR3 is TGTGCCAGCAGCAACAGGGGGGGTAACACTGAAGCTTTCTTT. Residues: CASSNRGGNTEAFF.